These 25 T cell receptor beta chains originate from one sample sequenced in a study of shared clonotypes between healthy human individuals. CD8 cells classed as naive were CD45RO-negative and positively selected for CCR7, excluding terminally differentiated effector memory CD45RA+ cells. Profiling relied on immunoSEQ multiplex PCR, and the TCRdb table lists in-frame clones only, not all of them. The table lists about 800,000 clones, around 96% of them singletons, with 0.2% to 0.25% in the top ten. Sequenced: naive CD8+ T cells sorted from blood. The receptors stem from a man aged 25-45 years in good health.

The chain joins TRBV6-5 to TRBJ2-7; D gene ambiguous. The CDR3 has 13 residues. CDR1 and CDR2 (germline): MNHEY, SVGAGI. Trimming took off 3 bases at V and 0 bases at J, with 6 bases between the two ends. CDR3 residues: CASSYTSSYEQYF. CDR3 nucleotides: TGTGCCAGCAGTTATACGAGCTCCTACGAGCAGTACTTC.

This clone was seen just once. V gene TRBV7-2 combines with J gene TRBJ2-5; D is unclear. The CDR3 is 13 amino acids. Trimming removed 2 bases from V and 5 bases from J, with 9 bases in between. Per the germline V gene, CDR1 is SGHTA and CDR2 is FQGNSA. CDR3 in DNA: TGTGCCAGCAGCTTAAACCCCGTGGAGACCCAGTACTTC. Residues: CASSLNPVETQYF. Full variable domain (rest looked up from reference TRBV7-2 and TRBJ2-5): GAGVSQSPSNKVTEKGKDVELRCDPISGHTALYWYRQSLGQGLEFLIYFQGNSAPDKSGLPSDRFSAERTGGSVSTLTIQRTQQEDSAVYLCASSLNPVETQYFGPGTRLLVL.

The V and J genes are TRBV29-1 and TRBJ2-1, with D possibly being TRBD2 (6 bases). The germline gives CDR1 SQVTM, CDR2 ANQGSEA. V gave up 4 bases and J gave up 5 bases, with 15 bases separating them. This CDR3 contains 14 residues. The CDR3 nucleotides are TGCAGCGTTGGCCGACTAGGATCTAACAATGAGCAGTTCTTC. Its protein is CSVGRLGSNNEQFF.

The J gene is TRBJ2-7, the V gene TRBV2, with 9 bases fitting TRBD2. CDR3 length equals 16 residues. Unmatched junction bases numbered 10, after V lost 2 bases and J lost 5 bases. The germline gives CDR1 SNHLY, CDR2 FYNNEI. The CDR3 coding sequence is TGTGCCAGCAGTGAACTCGCGGGAGGGCCCCGGGACGAGCAGTACTTC. Its protein product is CASSELAGGPRDEQYF.

The chain couples TRBV27 to TRBJ1-4; a weak D match, TRBD1 (5 bases). Trimming took off 3 bases at V and 5 bases at J, with 16 bases between the two ends. CDR1 is MNHEY and CDR2 is SMNVEV in the germline V gene (reference sequence). This CDR3 has 16 amino acids. The CDR3 bases are TGTGCCAGCAGTTTGGGGGGTCGGAGAGTGAATGAAAAACTGTTTTTT. It is translated as CASSLGGRRVNEKLFF. The entire variable domain, with the rest obtained from reference TRBV27 and TRBJ1-4, is as follows: EAQVTQNPRYLITVTGKKLTVTCSQNMNHEYMSWYRQDPGLGLRQIYYSMNVEVTDKGDVPEGYKVSRKEKRNFPLILESPSPNQTSLYFCASSLGGRRVNEKLFFGSGTQLSVL.

This clone was counted between two and nine times. The rearrangement joins TRBV7-6 to TRBJ2-7; unclear D gene. Germline V lookup: CDR1 SGHVS, CDR2 FNYEAQ. The V end was cut by 4 bases, the J end by 6 bases, with 19 bases between. The CDR3 extends over 15 amino acids. The CDR3 DNA reads TGTGCCAGCAGCTCCACTCCGTACTCCAGGTTCGAGCAGTACTTC. It encodes CASSSTPYSRFEQYF.

V usage is TRBV7-9 and J usage is TRBJ2-6; perhaps TRBD2 as D (6 bases). Germline V gives CDR1 SEHNR, CDR2 FQNEAQ (reference sequence). V lost 5 bases to trimming and J lost 0 bases, with 17 bases between them. This CDR3 spans 18 amino acids. Written as DNA, the CDR3 is TGTGCCAGCAGCACACCTAGCGCTTCCAGCTCTGGGGCCAACGTCCTGACTTTC. Translating gives CASSTPSASSSGANVLTF.

The chain couples TRBV11-2 to TRBJ2-5; 10 positions agree with TRBD2. The CDR3 runs to 17 residues. In germline, CDR1 is SGHAT, CDR2 FQNNGV. J gave up 6 bases and V 1 base, and 11 bases lay outside the gene matches. CDR3 bases: TGTGCCAGCAGCTTAGGAGTCCGGCTAGCGGGAGACCAGACCCAGTACTTC. This encodes CASSLGVRLAGDQTQYF. The whole variable domain, remainder taken from reference TRBV11-2 and TRBJ2-5, is EAGVAQSPRYKIIEKRQSVAFWCNPISGHATLYWYQQILGQGPKLLIQFQNNGVVDDSQLPKDRFSAERLKGVDSTLKIQPAKLEDSAVYLCASSLGVRLAGDQTQYFGPGTRLLVL.

The CDR3 DNA sequence: TGTGCCAGCAGCTTATGGCTAGCGGGAGTACGTAATGAGCAGTTCTTC. Its translation: CASSLWLAGVRNEQFF. The rearrangement links TRBV7-8 to TRBJ2-1; 10 bases align to TRBD2. Germline CDR1 and CDR2: SGHVS and FQNEAQ. CDR3 length equals 16 residues. The ends lost 2 bases at V and 7 bases at J; junction bases unmatched: 8. Combining the CDR3 with reference TRBV7-8 and TRBJ2-1 gives the whole variable domain GAGVSQSPRYKVAKRGQDVALRCDPISGHVSLFWYQQALGQGPEFLTYFQNEAQLDKSGLPSDRFFAERPEGSVSTLKIQRTQQEDSAVYLCASSLWLAGVRNEQFFGPGTRLTVL.

The gene calls are TRBV7-2 and TRBJ2-5, with 13 bases fitting TRBD2. The germline CDR1 and CDR2 sequences are SGHTA and FQGNSA. Unmatched junction bases numbered 11, after V lost 5 bases and J lost 5 bases. The CDR3 is 17 amino acids. CDR3 nucleotide sequence: TGTGCCAGCAGCCCGGGACTAGCGGGACCCGAGGGGGAGACCCAGTACTTC. Protein product: CASSPGLAGPEGETQYF. Looking up the rest from reference TRBV7-2 and TRBJ2-5 gives the full variable domain: GAGVSQSPSNKVTEKGKDVELRCDPISGHTALYWYRQSLGQGLEFLIYFQGNSAPDKSGLPSDRFSAERTGGSVSTLTIQRTQQEDSAVYLCASSPGLAGPEGETQYFGPGTRLLVL.

The gene calls are TRBV28 and TRBJ2-7; unclear D gene. Germline values: CDR1 MDHEN, CDR2 SYDVKM. The CDR3 is made up of 13 amino acids. Trimming stripped 6 bases from V and 4 bases from J, with 13 bases between. The CDR3 DNA reads TGTGCCAGCAGCCCAATGCGTCTTTACGAGCAGTACTTC. Amino acids: CASSPMRLYEQYF. The full variable domain, completed using reference TRBV28 and TRBJ2-7, is DVKVTQSSRYLVKRTGEKVFLECVQDMDHENMFWYRQDPGLGLRLIYFSYDVKMKEKGDIPEGYSVSREKKERFSLILESASTNQTSMYLCASSPMRLYEQYFGPGTRLTVT.

This clone was seen just once. The chain joins TRBV7-9 to TRBJ1-2; possible D gene TRBD1, 6 bases. Trimming removed 5 bases from V and 0 bases from J, with 13 bases in between. Germline V gene lookup returns CDR1 SEHNR and CDR2 FQNEAQ (reference sequence). The CDR3 has 15 amino acids. CDR3 DNA sequence: TGTGCCAGCAGCACAGGGATTCAAGCTAACTATGGCTACACCTTC. It codes for CASSTGIQANYGYTF.

V and J are TRBV5-4 and TRBJ2-1, with 9 bases identical to TRBD2. Germline CDR1 and CDR2: SGHNT and YYREEE (reference sequence). The CDR3 contains 16 residues. V lost 4 bases and J lost 2; bases outside the gene matches: 7. CDR3 sequence reads: CASSLMTSGAYNEQFF. The CDR3 DNA is TGTGCCAGCAGCCTGATGACTAGCGGAGCCTACAATGAGCAGTTCTTC.

The chain is built from TRBV5-5 and TRBJ2-5; maybe TRBD2 (6 bases). This CDR3 contains 16 residues. The V gene's germline CDR1 is SGHKS and CDR2 YYEKEE (reference sequence). V lost 5 bases and J lost 0, with 17 bases in between. The CDR3, as DNA: TGTGCCAGCAGGGTTCAAGGGGCGGGATACCAAGAGACCCAGTACTTC. Translation: CASRVQGAGYQETQYF.

This chain uses TRBV27 with TRBJ2-1, with unresolved D. Germline-derived CDR1 and CDR2 are MNHEY and SMNVEV (reference sequence). The CDR3 loop spans 14 amino acids. The V gene lost 6 bases and the J gene lost 2 bases, with 11 bases spanning the gap. DNA for the CDR3: TGTGCCAGCAGGGGCGTGGAGCCCTACAATGAGCAGTTCTTC. This codes for CASRGVEPYNEQFF.

This chain joins TRBV13 and TRBJ1-2, with D maybe TRBD1 (5 bases). The CDR3 spans 14 residues. The V gene's germline CDR1 is PRHDT and CDR2 FYEKMQ (reference sequence). V shed 1 base and J shed 8 bases, with 14 bases lying between them. The CDR3 reads CASSLEGLLRGYTF. In DNA form, the CDR3 reads TGTGCCAGCAGCTTAGAGGGACTCTTGAGGGGCTACACCTTC.

The chain is built from TRBV5-4 and TRBJ2-6, with 7 bases fitting TRBD1. CDR1 is SGHNT, CDR2 YYREEE, per germline (reference sequence). CDR3 length: 18 amino acids. With 4 bases clipped from V and 0 bases from J, the junction kept 10 bases outside the gene matches. The CDR3 DNA sequence: TGTGCCAGCAGCCCGAGGACAGGTCTCGTCTCTGGGGCCAACGTCCTGACTTTC. This codes for CASSPRTGLVSGANVLTF. The whole variable domain, filled in from reference TRBV5-4 and TRBJ2-6, reads ETGVTQSPTHLIKTRGQQVTLRCSSQSGHNTVSWYQQALGQGPQFIFQYYREEENGRGNFPPRFSGLQFPNYSSELNVNALELDDSALYLCASSPRTGLVSGANVLTFGAGSRLTVL.

The chain couples TRBV27 to TRBJ2-7; D gene ambiguous. V was shortened by 2 bases and J by 4 bases, with 9 bases between the two germline ends. CDR1 MNHEY and CDR2 SMNVEV come from the germline V gene (reference sequence). The CDR3 consists of 13 residues. The CDR3 here is CASSLASYYEQYF. CDR3 coding DNA: TGTGCCAGCAGTTTAGCGTCTTATTACGAGCAGTACTTC.

The chain joins TRBV15 to TRBJ1-3; D is unresolved. CDR3 length: 16 amino acids. Trimming removed 1 base from V and 4 bases from J, with 14 bases in between. Germline CDR1 reads LNHNV; CDR2 reads YYDKDF (reference sequence). The CDR3: CATSRAPEATGNTIYF. In DNA, the CDR3 is TGTGCCACCAGCAGAGCACCCGAAGCGACGGGAAACACCATATATTTT.

This chain connects TRBV6-5 to TRBJ2-7; no clear D. This CDR3 spans 13 amino acids. V was cut by 0 bases and J by 2 bases, with 5 bases left in between. CDR1 is MNHEY and CDR2 is SVGAGI in the germline V gene. The CDR3 DNA is TGTGCCAGCAGTTACTCGACCACCTACGAGCAGTACTTC. Protein: CASSYSTTYEQYF.

V and J are TRBV15 and TRBJ2-1; TRBD2 aligns across 7 bases. The CDR3 consists of 15 residues. Germline lookup yields CDR1 LNHNV and CDR2 YYDKDF (reference sequence). Unmatched junction bases numbered 4, after V lost 4 bases and J lost 1 base. CDR3 nucleotides: TGTGCCACCAGCAAGGCGGGAGCTTCCTACAATGAGCAGTTCTTC. This translates into CATSKAGASYNEQFF.

This clone was found once. The genes are TRBV27 and TRBJ2-7, with D hard to call. CDR1 is MNHEY, CDR2 SMNVEV, per germline (reference sequence). The length of the CDR3 is 13 residues. The germline V and J ends were trimmed by 7 bases and 12 bases, with 22 bases remaining between them. CDR3 amino acids: CASIQKTQNRWYF. Here the CDR3 DNA reads TGTGCCAGCATCCAGAAGACCCAGAATCGGTGGTACTTC.

The J gene is TRBJ2-3, the V gene TRBV15; TRBD1 matches 7 bases. CDR1 is LNHNV, CDR2 YYDKDF, per germline (reference sequence). The CDR3 totals 16 residues. With 4 bases clipped from V and 4 bases from J, the junction kept 11 bases outside the gene matches. The CDR3 DNA reads as TGTGCCACCAGCACCGACAGGGTCGTTATTCCAGATACGCAGTATTTT. Translation: CATSTDRVVIPDTQYF.

The J gene is TRBJ1-2, the V gene TRBV6-5; D is possibly TRBD1 (6 bases). The CDR3 is 14 residues long. Germline V gene lookup returns CDR1 MNHEY and CDR2 SVGAGI. With 8 bases removed from V and 6 bases from J, the gap between germline ends came to 19 bases. Here the CDR3 reads CASAHYRDFDGYTF. CDR3 DNA: TGTGCCAGCGCACATTACAGGGATTTCGATGGCTACACCTTC.

The CDR3 loop reads CASSPDAVDEKLFF. In DNA, the CDR3 is TGTGCCAGCAGCCCAGACGCGGTCGATGAAAAACTGTTTTTT. The chain combines TRBV7-8 with TRBJ1-4; no definite D call. The germline V and J ends were trimmed by 5 bases and 6 bases, with 13 bases remaining between them. The CDR3 contains 14 residues. CDR1 and CDR2 from the germline V gene are SGHVS and FQNEAQ.